Listed here is a single TCR beta chain. The antigen is not known. The data were taken from a study of a mutant IDH1 vaccine in newly diagnosed glioma. Across the whole study: Averaging approximately 42 years of age, treated patients were about 60% male and roughly 40% female.

TCRdb's copy holds only in-frame clones and misses some; the assay was immunoSEQ multiplex PCR. The sample includes about 68,000 clones, roughly 80% seen only once; the top ten take roughly 12%. Germline CDR1 is KGHSH and CDR2 is LQKENI. With V trimmed by 4 bases and J by 1 base, 2 bases remained unmatched. This CDR3 comprises 15 residues. Time point indicated: week 35, safety follow-up. Vaccination used 300 ug of mutant IDH1 20-mer peptide per dose, with topical imiquimod. The specimen was PBMCs, collected from a glioma patient whose treatment included an IDH1 peptide vaccine. V gene TRBV18 combines with J gene TRBJ1-5; TRBD1 matches 9 bases. The sequence was obtained from a man younger than 35 with glioma. For the CDR3, the DNA is TGTGCCAGCTCACGTGGACAGGGGAGCAATCAGCCCCAGCATTTT. As protein: CASSRGQGSNQPQHF.